This T cell receptor (beta chain) was identified in a study of T cell clonality in common variable immunodeficiency. Study-level results: CVID subjects had higher TCRbeta clonality than healthy controls, most marked in about a third. Reportedly, TCR beta sequences from common variable immunodeficiency showed fewer deletions and N-nucleotide insertions. CVID patient heterogeneity limited repertoire-clinical complication correlations.

In its sample, this clone was seen many times. Antigen: not known. The CDR3 extends 3 residues past the end of the read, so its final part is completed from the germline J gene. V gave up 2 bases and J gave up 0 bases; unmatched junction bases: 2. The CDR3 loop spans 16 amino acids. Germline V CDR1 and CDR2: ENHRY, SYGVKD. Control and CVID samples contributed equal amounts of genomic DNA. TCRdb keeps only in-frame clones here, not all; method: immunoSEQ multiplex PCR. Recorded here are roughly 60,000 clones, none singletons. This receptor was identified in a person aged 18-69 years in good health. Sequencing was performed on peripheral blood mononuclear cells. The chain recombines TRBV10-3 with TRBJ2-7, with 12 bases lining up with TRBD2. The CDR3 bases that were read are TGTGCCATCAGTGAGAGGGGACTAGCGGGCTCCTACGAG. Residues: CAISERGLAGSYE. The CDR3 as a whole reads CAISERGLAGSYEQYF.